This is a list of T cell receptor beta chains from one sample in a study of blood T cells in healthy people across ages. In TCRdb, the 5' RACE reads were re-called with MiXCR into one record per CDR3 protein. The repertoire has fewer than 700,000 distinct CDR3 sequences, 40% to 45% of them found once; the top ten carry 25% to 35%. Sequencing input: blood. These receptors all stem from a man at least 80 years old in good health. Each CDR3 is given with its conserved first and last residue. Each record gives: CDR3 length, D gene, clone size, J gene, V gene, CDR3 DNA, CDR3 protein. The D gene is left open where the match is weak. Not all rows give a size; the values are once, few, many and, for expanded clones, a class.

len: 15; d_gene: TRBD1; abundance: NA; j_gene: TRBJ2-2; v_gene: TRBV7-2; CDR3nt: TGTGCCAGCAGCTTAGGACAGGGGGCCACCGGGGAGCTGTTTTTT; CDR3aa: CASSLGQGATGELFF
len: 15; d_gene: TRBD2; abundance: NA; j_gene: TRBJ2-5; v_gene: TRBV7-2; CDR3nt: TGTGCCAGCATCCCCGTCGGACTAGCCCAAGAGACCCAGTACTTC; CDR3aa: CASIPVGLAQETQYF
len: 14; d_gene: NA; abundance: few; j_gene: TRBJ2-4; v_gene: TRBV6-2/TRBV6-3; CDR3nt: TGTGCCAGCAGTTACGGGGGGCCCAAAAACATTCAGTACTTC; CDR3aa: CASSYGGPKNIQYF
len: 14; d_gene: NA; abundance: few; j_gene: TRBJ2-1; v_gene: TRBV6-2/TRBV6-3; CDR3nt: TGTGCCAGCACCAGGGACTTGTCCTACAATGAGCAGTTCTTC; CDR3aa: CASTRDLSYNEQFF
len: 15; d_gene: TRBD2; abundance: NA; j_gene: TRBJ2-3; v_gene: TRBV27; CDR3nt: TGTGCCAGCAGTATGCTAGCGGGCGGCACAGATACGCAGTATTTT; CDR3aa: CASSMLAGGTDTQYF
len: 15; d_gene: TRBD2; abundance: few; j_gene: TRBJ2-5; v_gene: TRBV12-3/TRBV12-4; CDR3nt: TGTGCCAGCAGTTTTGTTAGCGGGGGGGCAGAGACCCAGTACTTC; CDR3aa: CASSFVSGGAETQYF
len: 16; d_gene: TRBD1; abundance: few; j_gene: TRBJ2-3; v_gene: TRBV30; CDR3nt: TGTGCCTGGAGTGTACTAATGACAGGGTCCACAGATACGCAGTATTTT; CDR3aa: CAWSVLMTGSTDTQYF
len: 16; d_gene: NA; abundance: NA; j_gene: TRBJ2-1; v_gene: TRBV7-2; CDR3nt: TGTGCCAGCAGCCCCGGGGGGACAGGACCTTACAATGAGCAGTTCTTC; CDR3aa: CASSPGGTGPYNEQFF
len: 16; d_gene: TRBD1; abundance: few; j_gene: TRBJ2-7; v_gene: TRBV27; CDR3nt: TGTGCCAGCAGTCCACCGCCCACAGGGGGGTACCACGAGCAGTACTTC; CDR3aa: CASSPPPTGGYHEQYF
len: 15; d_gene: NA; abundance: NA; j_gene: TRBJ2-2; v_gene: TRBV6-2/TRBV6-3; CDR3nt: TGTGCCAGCAGTCAAGTTAAGGGAACCACCGGGGAGCTGTTTTTT; CDR3aa: CASSQVKGTTGELFF
len: 14; d_gene: TRBD2; abundance: NA; j_gene: TRBJ2-1; v_gene: TRBV20-1; CDR3nt: TGCAGTGGGAAAGCGGGGGCTTCCTACAATGAGCAGTTCTTC; CDR3aa: CSGKAGASYNEQFF
len: 19; d_gene: TRBD2; abundance: NA; j_gene: TRBJ2-3; v_gene: TRBV3-1; CDR3nt: TGTGCCAGCAGCCAAAGTACCACCCCAGGACTAGCGACCACAGATACGCAGTATTTT; CDR3aa: CASSQSTTPGLATTDTQYF
len: 13; d_gene: NA; abundance: NA; j_gene: TRBJ1-1; v_gene: TRBV2; CDR3nt: TGTGCCAGCAGTGAAATAAGTCTTACTGAAGCTTTCTTT; CDR3aa: CASSEISLTEAFF
len: 12; d_gene: NA; abundance: once; j_gene: TRBJ2-1; v_gene: TRBV20-1; CDR3nt: TGCAGTGCTAGTACTACAAGTAATGAGCAGTTCTTC; CDR3aa: CSASTTSNEQFF
len: 13; d_gene: NA; abundance: NA; j_gene: TRBJ2-7; v_gene: TRBV3-1; CDR3nt: TGTGCCAGCAGCCAAAGCGGTGTACACGAGCAGTACTTC; CDR3aa: CASSQSGVHEQYF
len: 14; d_gene: NA; abundance: NA; j_gene: TRBJ2-7; v_gene: TRBV5-1; CDR3nt: TGCGCCAGCAGCTCCCCGGACAGAGATAATGAGCAGTACTTC; CDR3aa: CASSSPDRDNEQYF
len: 15; d_gene: TRBD1; abundance: few; j_gene: TRBJ2-1; v_gene: TRBV3-1; CDR3nt: TGTGCCAGCAGCCCCGGGACAGGGATCTACAATGAGCAGTTCTTC; CDR3aa: CASSPGTGIYNEQFF
len: 14; d_gene: NA; abundance: once; j_gene: TRBJ2-3; v_gene: TRBV10-3; CDR3nt: TGTGCCATCAGACCCGGGCCCGACGGAGATACGCAGTATTTT; CDR3aa: CAIRPGPDGDTQYF
len: 15; d_gene: NA; abundance: NA; j_gene: TRBJ2-5; v_gene: TRBV4-1; CDR3nt: TGCGCCAGCAGCCGAAACGGACGGCCCCAAGAGACCCAGTACTTC; CDR3aa: CASSRNGRPQETQYF
len: 14; d_gene: NA; abundance: NA; j_gene: TRBJ2-2; v_gene: TRBV12-5; CDR3nt: TGTGCTAGTGGGCCAGGGTTGGGCACCGGGGAGCTGTTTTTT; CDR3aa: CASGPGLGTGELFF
len: 18; d_gene: NA; abundance: NA; j_gene: TRBJ1-4; v_gene: TRBV4-1; CDR3nt: TGCGCCAGCAGCCAAGAGGGATTGGAAGCTATGACTAATGAAAAACTGTTTTTT; CDR3aa: CASSQEGLEAMTNEKLFF
len: 17; d_gene: NA; abundance: NA; j_gene: TRBJ2-7; v_gene: TRBV5-1; CDR3nt: TGCGCCAGCAGCTTGGCCAGGGCAGGGTTATCCTCGAACGAGCAGTACTTC; CDR3aa: CASSLARAGLSSNEQYF
len: 13; d_gene: NA; abundance: NA; j_gene: TRBJ1-2; v_gene: TRBV12-5; CDR3nt: TGTGCTAGTGGGGTCAGTGGAGGCTATGGCTACACCTTC; CDR3aa: CASGVSGGYGYTF
len: 12; d_gene: NA; abundance: few; j_gene: TRBJ2-1; v_gene: TRBV20-1; CDR3nt: TGCAGTGCTAGGCGGGATTTGAATGAGCAGTTCTTC; CDR3aa: CSARRDLNEQFF
len: 14; d_gene: NA; abundance: NA; j_gene: TRBJ1-2; v_gene: TRBV7-9; CDR3nt: TGTGCCAGCAGCTCCCAGTGGGCTGAATATGGCTACACCTTC; CDR3aa: CASSSQWAEYGYTF
len: 16; d_gene: NA; abundance: NA; j_gene: TRBJ2-1; v_gene: TRBV27; CDR3nt: TGTGCCAGCCACCAGGGACACGGGTCTACGGGGGATGAGCAGTTCTTC; CDR3aa: CASHQGHGSTGDEQFF
len: 12; d_gene: TRBD2; abundance: few; j_gene: TRBJ2-5; v_gene: TRBV4-2; CDR3nt: TGTGCCAGCAGCCCCGGCGGGAGGGAGCAGTACTTC; CDR3aa: CASSPGGREQYF
len: 14; d_gene: NA; abundance: few; j_gene: TRBJ2-7; v_gene: TRBV11-2; CDR3nt: TGTGCCAGCAGCTTAGATGGGGGACCTGACGAGCAGTACTTC; CDR3aa: CASSLDGGPDEQYF
len: 15; d_gene: NA; abundance: NA; j_gene: TRBJ2-2; v_gene: TRBV25-1; CDR3nt: TGTGCCAGCAGTGTGGGTAGCGGCAACACCGGGGAGCTGTTTTTT; CDR3aa: CASSVGSGNTGELFF
len: 14; d_gene: NA; abundance: NA; j_gene: TRBJ2-5; v_gene: TRBV20-1; CDR3nt: TGCAGTGCTAGAGGATTTTGGGGTGGGGAGACCCAGTACTTC; CDR3aa: CSARGFWGGETQYF
len: 18; d_gene: TRBD2; abundance: NA; j_gene: TRBJ2-5; v_gene: TRBV6-2/TRBV6-3; CDR3nt: TGTGCCAGCAGCACCCGAAAGACTAGCGGGGGCTCTCAAGAGACCCAGTACTTC; CDR3aa: CASSTRKTSGGSQETQYF
len: 14; d_gene: TRBD2; abundance: few; j_gene: TRBJ2-5; v_gene: TRBV20-1; CDR3nt: TGCAGTGCTTCCGCGTCTAGCGGGAAGCGGACCCAGTACTTC; CDR3aa: CSASASSGKRTQYF
len: 16; d_gene: NA; abundance: NA; j_gene: TRBJ1-1; v_gene: TRBV6-2/TRBV6-3; CDR3nt: TGTGCCAGCACCAGAACAGGAATTACCATGAACACTGAAGCTTTCTTT; CDR3aa: CASTRTGITMNTEAFF
len: 13; d_gene: NA; abundance: NA; j_gene: TRBJ2-5; v_gene: TRBV5-5; CDR3nt: TGTGCCAGCGCAGCCCTTCCCGAAGTGGGCCAGTACTTC; CDR3aa: CASAALPEVGQYF
len: 19; d_gene: NA; abundance: NA; j_gene: TRBJ1-6; v_gene: TRBV12-1; CDR3nt: TGTGCCAGCAGCTTTGCTTCCCCCGTCGACAACTCCTATAATTCACCCCTCCACTTT; CDR3aa: CASSFASPVDNSYNSPLHF
len: 14; d_gene: TRBD1; abundance: once; j_gene: TRBJ2-7; v_gene: TRBV28; CDR3nt: TGTGCCAGCAGTTCGACAGGGGCGATGGGGATTCAGTACTTC; CDR3aa: CASSSTGAMGIQYF
len: 17; d_gene: NA; abundance: NA; j_gene: TRBJ2-3; v_gene: TRBV7-8; CDR3nt: TGTGCCAGCAGCATCCCCACGGGGGATCTGGGCACAGATACGCAGTATTTT; CDR3aa: CASSIPTGDLGTDTQYF
len: 14; d_gene: NA; abundance: NA; j_gene: TRBJ2-4; v_gene: TRBV9; CDR3nt: TGTGCCAGCGGCGAGGGGGGGACCAAAAACATTCAGTACTTC; CDR3aa: CASGEGGTKNIQYF
len: 16; d_gene: NA; abundance: NA; j_gene: TRBJ1-6; v_gene: TRBV24-1; CDR3nt: TGTGCCACCGGGGACGCGTCGAGCTCCTATAATTCACCCCCCCACTTT; CDR3aa: CATGDASSSYNSPPHF
len: 13; d_gene: NA; abundance: NA; j_gene: TRBJ1-5; v_gene: TRBV7-2; CDR3nt: TGTGCCAGCAGCGGACGGTTCAATCAGCCCCAGCATTTT; CDR3aa: CASSGRFNQPQHF
len: 17; d_gene: TRBD2; abundance: NA; j_gene: TRBJ2-7; v_gene: TRBV18; CDR3nt: TGTGCCAGCTCACCCTTAGGACTAGCGGGTAGTGGCTACGAGCAGTACTTC; CDR3aa: CASSPLGLAGSGYEQYF
len: 16; d_gene: NA; abundance: few; j_gene: TRBJ1-2; v_gene: TRBV20-1; CDR3nt: TGCAGTGCTAAGGACACTCGGGACTGGCTTAACTATGGCTACACCTTC; CDR3aa: CSAKDTRDWLNYGYTF
len: 15; d_gene: NA; abundance: NA; j_gene: TRBJ1-2; v_gene: TRBV20-1; CDR3nt: TGCAGTGCTAGAGGGAGGGGGGGTTTAAATGATGACTACACCTTC; CDR3aa: CSARGRGGLNDDYTF
len: 15; d_gene: NA; abundance: few; j_gene: TRBJ1-2; v_gene: TRBV7-2; CDR3nt: TGTGCCAGCAGCTTAAAATCGGTAGCTAACTATGGCTACACCTTC; CDR3aa: CASSLKSVANYGYTF
len: 12; d_gene: NA; abundance: few; j_gene: TRBJ2-5; v_gene: TRBV24-1; CDR3nt: TGTGCCACCAGTGATTTCGGCTTGCAGCAGTACTTC; CDR3aa: CATSDFGLQQYF
len: 15; d_gene: TRBD2; abundance: NA; j_gene: TRBJ2-1; v_gene: TRBV7-9; CDR3nt: TGTGCCAGCAGCCCGATAGCGGGAGCCTACAATGAGCAGTTCTTC; CDR3aa: CASSPIAGAYNEQFF
len: 13; d_gene: NA; abundance: NA; j_gene: TRBJ2-1; v_gene: TRBV6-2/TRBV6-3; CDR3nt: TGTGCCAGCGGCTGGGACCCCCGTAGTGTCCAGTTCTTC; CDR3aa: CASGWDPRSVQFF
len: 17; d_gene: NA; abundance: few; j_gene: TRBJ2-3; v_gene: TRBV5-5; CDR3nt: TGTGCCAGCAGCCCGATTCTGTCTAGCAGAAGCACAGATACGCAGTATTTT; CDR3aa: CASSPILSSRSTDTQYF
len: 13; d_gene: NA; abundance: once; j_gene: TRBJ2-3; v_gene: TRBV5-5; CDR3nt: TGTGCCAGCAGCTTGGGTGGGCAGGGGAGGCAGTATTTT; CDR3aa: CASSLGGQGRQYF
len: 13; d_gene: TRBD1; abundance: NA; j_gene: TRBJ2-7; v_gene: TRBV4-2; CDR3nt: TGTGCCAGCAGCCAACAACAGGGGTACGAGCAGTACTTC; CDR3aa: CASSQQQGYEQYF
len: 16; d_gene: NA; abundance: NA; j_gene: TRBJ1-6; v_gene: TRBV4-3; CDR3nt: TGCGCCAGCAGCCAAGAACAGTCCTACTCTCATTCACCCCTCCACTTT; CDR3aa: CASSQEQSYSHSPLHF
len: 14; d_gene: NA; abundance: many; j_gene: TRBJ2-5; v_gene: TRBV5-1; CDR3nt: TGCGCCAGCAGCTTGGAGGCAGGTCAAGAGACCCAGTACTTC; CDR3aa: CASSLEAGQETQYF
len: 15; d_gene: TRBD2; abundance: many; j_gene: TRBJ2-7; v_gene: TRBV6-6; CDR3nt: TGTGCCAGCCGCCCCGAGAGGACTAGCGGGGGCGAGCAGTACTTC; CDR3aa: CASRPERTSGGEQYF
len: 18; d_gene: NA; abundance: NA; j_gene: TRBJ1-5; v_gene: TRBV7-9; CDR3nt: TGTGCCAGCAGCTTAGTGGGAGTAACAGGGATGGGTAGTCAGCCCCAGCATTTT; CDR3aa: CASSLVGVTGMGSQPQHF
len: 13; d_gene: NA; abundance: NA; j_gene: TRBJ2-7; v_gene: TRBV29-1; CDR3nt: TGCAGCGTCAGGGTCCACTCCTACAATGAGCAGTACTTC; CDR3aa: CSVRVHSYNEQYF
len: 19; d_gene: NA; abundance: NA; j_gene: TRBJ2-5; v_gene: TRBV24-1; CDR3nt: TGTGCCACCAGTGTTAGAACCCCCGGACAGAATCGGAACAAAGAGACCCAGTACTTC; CDR3aa: CATSVRTPGQNRNKETQYF
len: 16; d_gene: NA; abundance: NA; j_gene: TRBJ2-3; v_gene: TRBV12-3/TRBV12-4; CDR3nt: TGTGCCAGCAGTTTAGCGGGCAGGCAACGCGCAGATACGCAGTATTTT; CDR3aa: CASSLAGRQRADTQYF